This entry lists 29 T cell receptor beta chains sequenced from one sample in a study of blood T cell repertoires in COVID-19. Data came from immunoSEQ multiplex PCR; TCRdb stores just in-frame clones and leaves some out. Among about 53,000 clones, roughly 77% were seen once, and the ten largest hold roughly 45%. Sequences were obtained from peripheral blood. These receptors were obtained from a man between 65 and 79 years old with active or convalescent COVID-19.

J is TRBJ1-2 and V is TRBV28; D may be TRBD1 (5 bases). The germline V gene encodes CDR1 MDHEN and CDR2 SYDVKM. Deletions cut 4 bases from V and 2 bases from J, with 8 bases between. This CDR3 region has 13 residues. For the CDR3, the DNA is TGTGCCAGCAGTTCGGACACGAACTATGGCTACACCTTC. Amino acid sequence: CASSSDTNYGYTF.

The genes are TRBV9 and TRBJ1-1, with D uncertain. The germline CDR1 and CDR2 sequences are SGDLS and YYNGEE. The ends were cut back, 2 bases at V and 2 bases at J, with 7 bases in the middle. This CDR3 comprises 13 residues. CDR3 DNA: TGTGCCAGCAGCGTGCAGAAAAACACTGAAGCTTTCTTT. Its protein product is CASSVQKNTEAFF.

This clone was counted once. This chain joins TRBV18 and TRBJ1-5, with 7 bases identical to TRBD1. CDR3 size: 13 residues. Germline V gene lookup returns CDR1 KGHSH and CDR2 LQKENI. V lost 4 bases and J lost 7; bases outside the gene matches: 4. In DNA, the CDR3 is TGTGCCAGCTCACTCGACAGGGAACAGCCCCAGCATTTT. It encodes CASSLDREQPQHF.

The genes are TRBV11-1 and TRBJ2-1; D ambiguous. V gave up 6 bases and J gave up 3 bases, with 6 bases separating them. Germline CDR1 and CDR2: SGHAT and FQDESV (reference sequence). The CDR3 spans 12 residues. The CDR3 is CASRNLYNEQFF. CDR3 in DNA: TGTGCCAGCAGAAATCTCTACAATGAGCAGTTCTTC.

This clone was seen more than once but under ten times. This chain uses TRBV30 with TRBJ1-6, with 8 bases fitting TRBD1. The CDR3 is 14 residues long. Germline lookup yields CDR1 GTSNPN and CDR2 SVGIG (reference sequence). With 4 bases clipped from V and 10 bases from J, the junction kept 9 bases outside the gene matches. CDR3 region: CAWTLGQGESPLHF. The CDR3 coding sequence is TGTGCCTGGACTCTAGGACAGGGCGAATCACCCCTCCACTTT. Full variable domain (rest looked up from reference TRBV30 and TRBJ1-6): SQTIHQWPATLVQPVGSPLSLECTVEGTSNPNLYWYRQAAGRGLQLLFYSVGIGQISSEVPQNLSASRPQDRQFILSSKKLLLSDSGFYLCAWTLGQGESPLHFGNGTRLTVT.

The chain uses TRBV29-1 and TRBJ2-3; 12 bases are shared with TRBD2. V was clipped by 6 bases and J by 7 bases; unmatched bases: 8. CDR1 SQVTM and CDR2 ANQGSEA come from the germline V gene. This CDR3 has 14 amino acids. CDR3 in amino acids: CSVRTSGASNTQYF. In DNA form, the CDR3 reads TGCAGCGTCCGGACTAGCGGGGCCTCGAATACGCAGTATTTT.

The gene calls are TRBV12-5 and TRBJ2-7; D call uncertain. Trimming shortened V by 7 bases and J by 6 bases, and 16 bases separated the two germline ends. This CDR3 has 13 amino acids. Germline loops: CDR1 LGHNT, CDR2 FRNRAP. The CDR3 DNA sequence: TGTGCTAGTGTGGTTGCCGAGTCGGGCGAGCAGTACTTC. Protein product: CASVVAESGEQYF.

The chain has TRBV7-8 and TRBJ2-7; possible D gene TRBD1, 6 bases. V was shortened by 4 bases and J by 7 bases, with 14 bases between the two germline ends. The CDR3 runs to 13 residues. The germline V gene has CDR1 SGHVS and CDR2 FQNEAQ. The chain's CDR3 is CASSYQQGREQYF. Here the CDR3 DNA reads TGTGCCAGCAGCTATCAACAGGGACGGGAGCAGTACTTC.

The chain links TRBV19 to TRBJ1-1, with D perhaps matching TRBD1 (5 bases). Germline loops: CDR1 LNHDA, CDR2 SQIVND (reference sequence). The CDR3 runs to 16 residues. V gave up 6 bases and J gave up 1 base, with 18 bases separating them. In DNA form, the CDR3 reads TGTGCCAGTAGGGGCAGGGATCGCCCTCAGAACACTGAAGCTTTCTTT. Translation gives CASRGRDRPQNTEAFF.

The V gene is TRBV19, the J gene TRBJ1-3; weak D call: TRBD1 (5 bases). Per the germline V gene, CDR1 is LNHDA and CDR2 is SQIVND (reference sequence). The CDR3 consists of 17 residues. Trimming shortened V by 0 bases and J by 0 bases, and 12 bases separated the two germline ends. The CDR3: CASSIDRQRYSGNTIYF. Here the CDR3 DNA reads TGTGCCAGTAGTATAGATAGACAGCGATACTCTGGAAACACCATATATTTT. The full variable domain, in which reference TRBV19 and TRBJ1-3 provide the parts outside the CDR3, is DGGITQSPKYLFRKEGQNVTLSCEQNLNHDAMYWYRQDPGQGLRLIYYSQIVNDFQKGDIAEGYSVSREKKESFPLTVTSAQKNPTAFYLCASSIDRQRYSGNTIYFGEGSWLTVV.

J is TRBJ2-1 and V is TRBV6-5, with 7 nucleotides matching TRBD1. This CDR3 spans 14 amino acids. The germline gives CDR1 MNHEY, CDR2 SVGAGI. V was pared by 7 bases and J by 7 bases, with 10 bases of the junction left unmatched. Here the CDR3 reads CASKGQRGVNEQFF. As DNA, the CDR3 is TGTGCCAGCAAGGGACAGCGTGGTGTAAATGAGCAGTTCTTC.

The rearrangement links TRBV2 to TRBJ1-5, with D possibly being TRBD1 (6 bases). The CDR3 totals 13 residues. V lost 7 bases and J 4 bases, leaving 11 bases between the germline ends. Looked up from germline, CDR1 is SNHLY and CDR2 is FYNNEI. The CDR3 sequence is CASTWTANQPQHF. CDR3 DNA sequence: TGTGCCAGCACCTGGACAGCTAATCAGCCCCAGCATTTT.

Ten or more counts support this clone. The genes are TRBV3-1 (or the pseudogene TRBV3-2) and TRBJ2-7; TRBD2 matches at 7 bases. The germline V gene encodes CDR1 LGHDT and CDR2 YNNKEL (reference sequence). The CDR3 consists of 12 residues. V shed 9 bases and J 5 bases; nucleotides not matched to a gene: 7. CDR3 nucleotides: TGTGCCAGACCCCGACTAGCCCACGAGCAGTACTTC. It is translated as CARPRLAHEQYF.

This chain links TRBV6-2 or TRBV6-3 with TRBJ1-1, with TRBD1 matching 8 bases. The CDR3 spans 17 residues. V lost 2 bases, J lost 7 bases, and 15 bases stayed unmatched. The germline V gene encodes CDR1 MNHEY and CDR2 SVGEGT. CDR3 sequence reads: CASSYRAAGGPRGEAFF. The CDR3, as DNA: TGTGCCAGCAGTTACAGGGCGGCAGGGGGCCCTAGGGGTGAAGCTTTCTTT.

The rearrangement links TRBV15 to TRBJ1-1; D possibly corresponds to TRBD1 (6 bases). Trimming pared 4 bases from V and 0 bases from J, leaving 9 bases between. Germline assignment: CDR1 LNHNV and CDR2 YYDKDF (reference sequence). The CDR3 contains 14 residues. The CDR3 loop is CATSNRVVNTEAFF. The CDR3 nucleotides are TGTGCCACCAGCAACAGGGTGGTGAACACTGAAGCTTTCTTT. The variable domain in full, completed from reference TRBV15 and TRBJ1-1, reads DAMVIQNPRYQVTQFGKPVTLSCSQTLNHNVMYWYQQKSSQAPKLLFHYYDKDFNNEADTPDNFQSRRPNTSFCFLDIRSPGLGDTAMYLCATSNRVVNTEAFFGQGTRLTVV.

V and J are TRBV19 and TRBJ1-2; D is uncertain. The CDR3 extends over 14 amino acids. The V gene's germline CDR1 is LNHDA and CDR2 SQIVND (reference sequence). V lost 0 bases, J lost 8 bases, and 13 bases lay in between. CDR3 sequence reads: CASSIEGRGFGYTF. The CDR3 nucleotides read TGTGCCAGTAGTATAGAGGGGAGAGGGTTCGGCTACACCTTC.

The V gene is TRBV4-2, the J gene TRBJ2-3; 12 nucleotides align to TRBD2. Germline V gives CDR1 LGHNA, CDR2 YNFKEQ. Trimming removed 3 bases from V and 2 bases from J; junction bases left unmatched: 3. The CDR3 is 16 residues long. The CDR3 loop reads CASSHRLAGDTDTQYF. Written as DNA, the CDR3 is TGTGCCAGCAGCCACAGACTAGCGGGAGACACAGATACGCAGTATTTT.

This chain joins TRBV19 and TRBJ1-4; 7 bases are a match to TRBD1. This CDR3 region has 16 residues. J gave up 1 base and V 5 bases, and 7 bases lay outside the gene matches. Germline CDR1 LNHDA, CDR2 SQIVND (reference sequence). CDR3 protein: CASSERGGKTNEKLFF. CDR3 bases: TGTGCCAGTAGTGAACGAGGGGGCAAAACTAATGAAAAACTGTTTTTT.

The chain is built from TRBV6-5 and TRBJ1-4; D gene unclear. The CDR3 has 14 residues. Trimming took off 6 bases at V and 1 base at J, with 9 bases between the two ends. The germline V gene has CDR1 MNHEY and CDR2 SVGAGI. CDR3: CASSPGVTNEKLFF. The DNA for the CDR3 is TGTGCCAGCAGCCCCGGGGTAACTAATGAAAAACTGTTTTTT.

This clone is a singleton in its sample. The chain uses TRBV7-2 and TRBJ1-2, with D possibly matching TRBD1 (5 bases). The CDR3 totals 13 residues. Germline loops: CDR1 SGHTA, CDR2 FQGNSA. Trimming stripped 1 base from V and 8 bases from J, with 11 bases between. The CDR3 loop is CASSLVQGDGYTF. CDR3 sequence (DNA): TGTGCCAGCAGCTTAGTGCAGGGTGACGGCTACACCTTC.

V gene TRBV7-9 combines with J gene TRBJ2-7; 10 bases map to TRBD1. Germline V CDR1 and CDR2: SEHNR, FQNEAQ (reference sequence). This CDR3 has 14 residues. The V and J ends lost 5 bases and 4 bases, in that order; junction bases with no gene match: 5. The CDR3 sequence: CASSPPGQGYEQYF. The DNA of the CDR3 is TGTGCCAGCAGCCCCCCGGGACAGGGGTACGAGCAGTACTTC.

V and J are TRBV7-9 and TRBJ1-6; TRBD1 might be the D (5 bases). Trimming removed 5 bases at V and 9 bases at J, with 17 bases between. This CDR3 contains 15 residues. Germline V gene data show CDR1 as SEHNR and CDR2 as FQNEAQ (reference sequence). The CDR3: CASSMAGTPGSPLHF. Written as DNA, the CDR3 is TGTGCCAGCAGCATGGCCGGGACTCCCGGTTCACCCCTCCACTTT. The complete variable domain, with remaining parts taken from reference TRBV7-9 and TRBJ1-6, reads DTGVSQNPRHKITKRGQNVTFRCDPISEHNRLYWYRQTLGQGPEFLTYFQNEAQLEKSRLLSDRFSAERPKGSFSTLEIQRTEQGDSAMYLCASSMAGTPGSPLHFGNGTRLTVT.

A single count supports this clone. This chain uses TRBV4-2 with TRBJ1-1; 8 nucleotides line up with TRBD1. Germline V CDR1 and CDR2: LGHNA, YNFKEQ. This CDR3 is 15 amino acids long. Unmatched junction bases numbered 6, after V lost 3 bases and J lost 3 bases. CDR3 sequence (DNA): TGTGCCAGCAGCCACGACTCGACAGGGGACACTGAAGCTTTCTTT. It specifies CASSHDSTGDTEAFF.

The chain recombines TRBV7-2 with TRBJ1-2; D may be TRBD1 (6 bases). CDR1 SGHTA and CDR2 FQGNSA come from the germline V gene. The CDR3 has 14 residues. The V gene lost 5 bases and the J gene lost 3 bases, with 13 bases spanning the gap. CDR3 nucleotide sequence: TGTGCCAGCAGCGTCACAGGGATAGACTATGGCTACACCTTC. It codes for CASSVTGIDYGYTF.

CDR3 in DNA: TGTGCCAGCAGCTTAGGGGCAGGGGGCGTAGAGCAGTACTTC. Translation gives CASSLGAGGVEQYF. The chain recombines TRBV7-2 with TRBJ2-7; 8 bases are shared with TRBD1. The CDR3 extends over 14 amino acids. The germline V gene encodes CDR1 SGHTA and CDR2 FQGNSA. V gave up 1 base and J gave up 7 bases; unmatched junction bases: 6.

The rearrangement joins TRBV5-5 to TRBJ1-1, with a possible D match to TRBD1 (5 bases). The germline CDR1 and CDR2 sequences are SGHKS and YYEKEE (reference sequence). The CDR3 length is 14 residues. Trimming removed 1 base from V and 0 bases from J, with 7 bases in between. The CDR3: CASSLLDMNTEAFF. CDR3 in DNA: TGTGCCAGCAGCTTGTTGGACATGAACACTGAAGCTTTCTTT.

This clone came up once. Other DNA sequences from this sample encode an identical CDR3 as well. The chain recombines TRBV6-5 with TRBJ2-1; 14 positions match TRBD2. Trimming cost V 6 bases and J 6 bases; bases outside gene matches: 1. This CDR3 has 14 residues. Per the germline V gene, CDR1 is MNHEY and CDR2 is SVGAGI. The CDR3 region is CASRGLAGVNEQFF. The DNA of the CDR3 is TGTGCCAGCAGGGGACTAGCGGGGGTCAATGAGCAGTTCTTC.

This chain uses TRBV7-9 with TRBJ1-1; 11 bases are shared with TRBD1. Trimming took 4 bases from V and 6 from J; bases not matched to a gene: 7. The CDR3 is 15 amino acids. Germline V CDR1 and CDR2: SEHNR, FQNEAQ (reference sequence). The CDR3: CASSSWGQGEPEAFF. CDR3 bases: TGTGCCAGCAGCTCGTGGGGACAGGGGGAACCTGAAGCTTTCTTT.

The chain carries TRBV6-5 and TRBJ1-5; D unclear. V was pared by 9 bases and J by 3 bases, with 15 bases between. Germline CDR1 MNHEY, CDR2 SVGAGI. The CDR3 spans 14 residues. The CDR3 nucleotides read TGTGCCAGTATGGCACCCCAGATCAATCAGCCCCAGCATTTT. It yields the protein CASMAPQINQPQHF.